Shown below are 22 T cell receptor beta chains from a single sample sequenced in a study of glioma-infiltrating T cells. Using RNA template, CDR3s of TCR alpha and beta were amplified with iRepertoire arm-PCR. TCRdb fed the multiplex PCR reads into MiXCR, producing one record per CDR3 protein. This sample has roughly 100,000 distinct CDR3 sequences, with roughly 30% found just once. Sequenced sample: glioma tissue, nonneoplastic brain tissue, or PBMCs (not recorded which). The origin of the receptors is a human donor with low-grade glioma or glioblastoma, undergoing nonglioma brain surgery, or in good health (not recorded which).

This clonotype was recorded at least ten times. The V and J genes are TRBV20-1 and TRBJ2-7; D might be TRBD1 (5 bases). The germline CDR1 and CDR2 sequences are DFQATT and SNEGSKA (reference sequence). V lost 3 bases, J lost 5 bases, and 11 bases lay in between. The CDR3 spans 12 residues. The CDR3 protein is CSARTDSNEQYF. In DNA form, the CDR3 reads TGCAGTGCTAGGACCGACAGCAACGAGCAGTACTTC.

This clonotype was seen at least ten times. This chain uses TRBV27 with TRBJ1-5; D might be TRBD1 (5 bases). The V gene's germline CDR1 is MNHEY and CDR2 SMNVEV (reference sequence). The CDR3 consists of 14 residues. Trimming took 7 bases from V and 4 from J, leaving 14 bases between them. Written as DNA, the CDR3 is TGTGCCAGCAATCACCCGGGGGGGAATCAGCCCCAGCATTTT. It encodes CASNHPGGNQPQHF.

This sequence joins TRBV20-1 and TRBJ1-2; the D gene is possibly TRBD1 (6 bases). V lost 5 bases, J lost 8 bases, and 21 bases lay in between. The length of the CDR3 is 14 residues. Per the germline V gene, CDR1 is DFQATT and CDR2 is SNEGSKA (reference sequence). The CDR3 sequence: CSAGRLRQGTGYTF. DNA of the CDR3: TGCAGTGCTGGACGCCTACGGCAGGGGACCGGCTACACCTTC.

This clonotype was counted many times. The V gene is TRBV6-1, the J gene TRBJ1-1, with 7 nucleotides matching TRBD1. Germline CDR1 and CDR2: MNHNS and SASEGT. This CDR3 is built from 12 residues. V lost 5 bases and J lost 7; bases outside the gene matches: 4. The CDR3 region has the DNA TGTGCCAGCAGTTATGGGGACAGTGAAGCTTTCTTT. It yields the protein CASSYGDSEAFF.

The chain combines TRBV7-9 with TRBJ2-5; 7 bases match TRBD2. CDR1 is SEHNR, CDR2 FQNEAQ, per germline (reference sequence). The V segment lost 4 bases and the J segment 6 bases; nucleotides outside the gene matches: 11. This CDR3 spans 15 amino acids. Written as DNA, the CDR3 is TGTGCCAGCAGCTCTCATGGACTAGTGGGTCAGACCCAGTACTTC. Translated, it gives CASSSHGLVGQTQYF.

Concerning this clonotype itself: A clone one base away is much larger, so this may be a read error. The genes are TRBV12-3 or TRBV12-4 and TRBJ2-3, with D perhaps matching TRBD1 (5 bases). Trimming removed 3 bases at V and 7 bases at J, with 11 bases between. CDR3 length: 13 amino acids. DNA of the CDR3: TGTGCCAGCAGTTTTGGGGCCGGGTATACGCAGTATTTT. Encoded protein: CASSFGAGYTQYF.

The table lists this clonotype with many counts. The chain links TRBV20-1 to TRBJ2-1; possibly TRBD2 for D (5 bases). The CDR3 runs 15 residues. CDR1 DFQATT and CDR2 SNEGSKA come from the germline V gene (reference sequence). Trimming removed 5 bases at V and 7 bases at J, with 21 bases between. DNA of the CDR3: TGCAGTGCTGTTCCCGGGGTGTCGGAGAGGAATGAGCAGTTCTTC. Translation: CSAVPGVSERNEQFF.

This chain connects TRBV19 to TRBJ1-2, with 7 positions matching TRBD1. This CDR3 spans 13 amino acids. The germline V gene has CDR1 LNHDA and CDR2 SQIVND (reference sequence). V shed 4 bases, J shed 6 bases, and the junction held 5 bases outside the gene matches. The CDR3 DNA sequence: TGTGCCAGTAGTACCACAGGGGTCGATGGCTACACCTTC. This sequence encodes CASSTTGVDGYTF.

The chain joins TRBV3-1 to TRBJ1-6; the D is unclear. Between the trimmed V and J ends, which lost 3 bases and 7 bases, there was a span of 1 base. The CDR3 totals 11 residues. Germline CDR1 and CDR2: LGHDT and YNNKEL (reference sequence). The CDR3 protein is CASSQNSPLHF. Written as DNA, the CDR3 is TGTGCCAGCAGCCAGAATTCACCCCTCCACTTT.

This clonotype has only a few counts. The J gene is TRBJ1-2, the V gene TRBV19; 10 nucleotides line up with TRBD1. J was trimmed by 6 bases and V by 11 bases; bases with no gene match: 12. The CDR3 covers 14 residues. Germline V gene lookup returns CDR1 LNHDA and CDR2 SQIVND (reference sequence). This CDR3 is CAATTGTGVHGYTF. For the CDR3, the DNA is TGTGCCGCAACTACCGGGACAGGGGTCCATGGCTACACCTTC.

This clonotype occurred many times. The J gene is TRBJ2-1, the V gene TRBV27, with 8 nucleotides matching TRBD2. V lost 6 bases and J lost 0; bases outside the gene matches: 4. The V gene's germline CDR1 is MNHEY and CDR2 SMNVEV (reference sequence). CDR3 length: 15 residues. Here the CDR3 reads CASRLSGNSYNEQFF. In nucleotides, the CDR3 is TGTGCCAGCAGGCTTAGCGGGAACTCCTACAATGAGCAGTTCTTC.

Remarks on this clonotype: A read error may explain this, as a much larger clone is one base away. The rearrangement uses TRBV7-9 and TRBJ1-6, with D perhaps TRBD1 (6 bases). The CDR3 covers 16 residues. The ends were cut back, 4 bases at V and 7 bases at J, with 17 bases in the middle. The V gene's germline CDR1 is SEHNR and CDR2 FQNEAQ (reference sequence). CDR3 bases: TGTGCCAGCAGCTCCACAGGGACATGGGAAAATTCACCCCTCCACTTT. Translated, it gives CASSSTGTWENSPLHF. Complete variable domain (other parts from reference TRBV7-9 and TRBJ1-6): DTGVSQNPRHKITKRGQNVTFRCDPISEHNRLYWYRQTLGQGPEFLTYFQNEAQLEKSRLLSDRFSAERPKGSFSTLEIQRTEQGDSAMYLCASSSTGTWENSPLHFGNGTRLTVT.

Regarding this clonotype: A read error is likely, as this CDR3 ends without the conserved phenylalanine or tryptophan. This chain links TRBV6-2 or TRBV6-3 with TRBJ2-5; TRBD1 or TRBD2 may be the D gene (6 bases each). CDR3 length: 15 amino acids. V was shortened by 4 bases and J by 4 bases, with 16 bases between the two germline ends. Per germline, CDR1 MNHEY and CDR2 SVGEGT. In nucleotides, the CDR3 is TGTGCCAGCAGTTTCTTAACAGGGACTCGAGAGACCCAGTACTAC. It is translated as CASSFLTGTRETQYY.

This clonotype was seen at least ten times. The rearrangement links TRBV24-1 to TRBJ2-7; 8 bases match TRBD1. In germline, CDR1 is KGHDR, CDR2 SFDVKD. CDR3 length: 14 amino acids. Unmatched junction bases numbered 8, after V lost 4 bases and J lost 7 bases. The CDR3 sequence is CATSDPGQGEEQYF. In nucleotides, the CDR3 is TGTGCCACCAGTGACCCCGGACAGGGCGAGGAGCAGTACTTC.

Points on this clonotype: A much larger clone is a single base away; this may be a read error. The chain links TRBV25-1 to TRBJ2-1; D uncertain. V lost 4 bases, J lost 15 bases, and 13 bases lay in between. This CDR3 region has 11 residues. The germline gives CDR1 MGHDK, CDR2 SYGVNS. This CDR3 reads CASSVPLSVFF. CDR3 bases: TGTGCCAGCAGTGTACCCCTGAGCGTGTTCTTC.

This clonotype was recorded many times. This chain joins TRBV28 and TRBJ2-3; 7 nucleotides match TRBD1. This CDR3 has 17 amino acids. CDR1 MDHEN and CDR2 SYDVKM come from the germline V gene. Germline trimming cut 1 base from V and 5 bases from J; bases unmatched to any gene: 12. Here the CDR3 reads CASSLFRQGFFQDTQYF. CDR3 in DNA: TGTGCCAGCAGTTTATTTAGACAGGGTTTTTTTCAAGATACGCAGTATTTT. Variable domain in full (rest from reference TRBV28 and TRBJ2-3): DVKVTQSSRYLVKRTGEKVFLECVQDMDHENMFWYRQDPGLGLRLIYFSYDVKMKEKGDIPEGYSVSREKKERFSLILESASTNQTSMYLCASSLFRQGFFQDTQYFGPGTRLTVL.

This clonotype was counted at least ten times. The V call is TRBV19, the J call TRBJ2-7; 7 nucleotides line up with TRBD2. J gave up 5 bases and V 6 bases, and 1 base lay outside the gene matches. This CDR3 spans 11 amino acids. In germline, CDR1 is LNHDA, CDR2 SQIVND (reference sequence). As DNA, the CDR3 is TGTGCCAGTAGAAGCGGGGACGAGCAGTACTTC. Its translation is CASRSGDEQYF.

Note on this clonotype: Just one base apart from a much larger clone, this may be a read error. The conserved phenylalanine or tryptophan is not found at the CDR3 terminus, so this likely reflects a read error. The V gene is TRBV7-9, the J gene TRBJ1-3; D is ambiguous. This CDR3 has 15 residues. Germline loops: CDR1 SEHNR, CDR2 FQNEAQ (reference sequence). Trimming cost V 3 bases and J 0 bases, with 9 bases left between them. The CDR3 reads CASSFISTSGNTIYL. The CDR3 coding sequence is TGTGCCAGCAGCTTTATTTCCACCTCTGGAAACACCATATATCTT.

Many counts were recorded for this clonotype. The chain uses TRBV27 and TRBJ2-1, with 7 bases that match TRBD1. J was trimmed by 0 bases and V by 3 bases; bases with no gene match: 8. CDR1 is MNHEY, CDR2 SMNVEV, per germline (reference sequence). The CDR3 runs to 17 residues. The chain's CDR3 is CASSFLRGSSSYNEQFF. The CDR3 DNA follows: TGTGCCAGCAGTTTCCTCAGGGGGTCGAGCTCCTACAATGAGCAGTTCTTC.

This clonotype showed up many times. V gene TRBV28 combines with J gene TRBJ1-2; D uncertain. Per germline, CDR1 MDHEN and CDR2 SYDVKM. V lost 5 bases to trimming and J lost 7 bases, with 11 bases between them. The length of the CDR3 is 12 residues. CDR3 loop: CASSLSGSGYTF. For the CDR3, the DNA is TGTGCCAGCAGTCTATCGGGATCTGGCTACACCTTC.

This clonotype was recorded at least ten times. The chain combines TRBV5-6 with TRBJ2-1; D gene uncertain. The CDR3 spans 12 residues. The V end lost 2 bases, the J end lost 7 bases, and 7 bases lay between the germline ends. CDR1 and CDR2 (germline): SGHDT, YYEEEE. In DNA, the CDR3 is TGTGCCAGCAGCTTTTCGAGGAATGAGCAGTTCTTC. As protein: CASSFSRNEQFF.

The gene calls are TRBV6-6 and TRBJ2-7, with D uncertain. Germline lookup yields CDR1 MNHNY and CDR2 SVGAGI (reference sequence). This CDR3 contains 14 residues. V was shortened by 9 bases and J by 5 bases, with 20 bases between the two germline ends. The CDR3: CARSAAQAYNEQYF. Here the CDR3 DNA reads TGTGCCAGAAGCGCCGCTCAGGCCTACAACGAGCAGTACTTC.